These 18 T cell receptor beta chains originate from one sample sequenced in a study of cytomegalovirus exposure and HLA in healthy donors. 60 Vbeta and 13 Jbeta primers were used in PCR. Sequencing used immunoSEQ multiplex PCR; TCRdb keeps in-frame clones, though not all of them. This sample yields about 89,000 clones, of which about 85% are seen a single time; approximately 7.4% belongs to the top ten. The sample consisted of PBMCs. The receptors stem from a man aged 40-49 years in good health and CMV-seropositive.

V is TRBV2 and J is TRBJ1-2; unclear D gene. This CDR3 is built from 16 residues. V dropped 4 bases and J dropped 0 bases, with 15 bases sitting between them. Looked up from germline, CDR1 is SNHLY and CDR2 is FYNNEI. CDR3 coding DNA: TGTGCCAGCAGTGTCTTCAGGTCTTCCGCTAACTATGGCTACACCTTC. Residues: CASSVFRSSANYGYTF.

V usage is TRBV14 and J usage is TRBJ1-2, with D maybe TRBD1 (6 bases). Germline-derived CDR1 and CDR2 are SGHDN and FVKESK. V lost 0 bases, J lost 9 bases, and 11 bases lay in between. This CDR3 has 13 amino acids. The DNA of the CDR3 is TGTGCCAGCAGCCAAGACTACAGGGTGAGCTACACCTTC. It encodes CASSQDYRVSYTF.

This clone was counted only a few times. The chain has TRBV5-4 and TRBJ2-7, with TRBD1 identical over 7 bases. In germline, CDR1 is SGHNT, CDR2 YYREEE (reference sequence). After removal of 0 bases from V and 2 bases from J, the junction contained 2 bases not matched to a gene. This CDR3 is built from 14 residues. CDR3 DNA: TGTGCCAGCAGCTTGGGGGACAGTGCCTACGAGCAGTACTTC. This encodes CASSLGDSAYEQYF.

This chain uses TRBV7-8 with TRBJ1-4; D call uncertain. Per germline, CDR1 SGHVS and CDR2 FQNEAQ. Trimming took 4 bases from V and 8 from J, leaving 8 bases between them. The CDR3 is 12 amino acids. The CDR3 loop is CASSSNREKLFF. In DNA, the CDR3 is TGTGCCAGCAGCTCGAATCGGGAAAAACTGTTTTTT.

J is TRBJ1-1 and V is TRBV5-6; a possible D gene is TRBD1 (6 bases). The germline V and J ends were trimmed by 0 bases and 1 base, with 13 bases remaining between them. CDR3 size: 16 residues. Germline-derived CDR1 and CDR2 are SGHDT and YYEEEE. DNA of the CDR3: TGTGCCAGCAGCTTGGCCCCGGACAGACCGAACACTGAAGCTTTCTTT. This encodes CASSLAPDRPNTEAFF.

The chain has TRBV19 and TRBJ2-3; 9 positions agree with TRBD1. This CDR3 is built from 15 residues. Germline-derived CDR1 and CDR2 are LNHDA and SQIVND (reference sequence). Losses at the gene ends were 2 bases for V and 5 bases for J; bases not matched to a gene: 5. The CDR3 DNA is TGTGCCAGTAGTATATCACAGGGGGCGGTAGATACGCAGTATTTT. It is translated as CASSISQGAVDTQYF.

The chain uses TRBV10-1 and TRBJ2-1; 13 bases align to TRBD2. The CDR3 runs 17 residues. Germline assignment: CDR1 WNHNN and CDR2 SYGVQD (reference sequence). The J segment lost 7 bases and the V segment lost 6 bases, leaving 12 bases of the junction unmatched. The CDR3 DNA follows: TGCGCCAGCAGCCCCGGGACTAGCGGGATACCCGTGAATGAGCAGTTCTTC. Residues: CASSPGTSGIPVNEQFF.

The chain uses TRBV15 and TRBJ2-7; 11 bases are a match to TRBD2. The germline V gene has CDR1 LNHNV and CDR2 YYDKDF (reference sequence). The CDR3 spans 15 residues. The junction had 6 bases not matched to a gene; V was cut back by 1 base and J by 7 bases. The CDR3 DNA sequence: TGTGCCACCAGCAGAGGTGGACTAGCGGGTAGTGAGCAGTACTTC. Protein sequence: CATSRGGLAGSEQYF.

This clone appeared a single time. The chain has TRBV28 and TRBJ2-3; possible D gene TRBD1, 5 bases. CDR1 MDHEN and CDR2 SYDVKM come from the germline V gene. This CDR3 is 15 amino acids long. Trimming pared 6 bases from V and 0 bases from J, leaving 13 bases between. The CDR3 DNA sequence: TGTGCCAGCAGGCTAGGACAAACTAGCACAGATACGCAGTATTTT. Translating gives CASRLGQTSTDTQYF.

This chain uses TRBV9 with TRBJ1-4; the match to TRBD1 covers 7 bases. CDR1 SGDLS and CDR2 YYNGEE come from the germline V gene. The CDR3 covers 13 residues. The ends lost 4 bases at V and 8 bases at J; junction bases unmatched: 5. This chain's CDR3 is CASSPRQGEKLFF. The CDR3 region has the DNA TGTGCCAGCAGCCCCAGACAGGGCGAAAAACTGTTTTTT. Full variable domain (missing parts from reference TRBV9 and TRBJ1-4): DSGVTQTPKHLITATGQRVTLRCSPRSGDLSVYWYQQSLDQGLQFLIQYYNGEERAKGNILERFSAQQFPDLHSELNLSSLELGDSALYFCASSPRQGEKLFFGSGTQLSVL.

V gene TRBV9 combines with J gene TRBJ1-2, with a weak D call TRBD1 (6 bases). This CDR3 has 15 residues. With 0 bases removed from V and 4 bases from J, the gap between germline ends came to 13 bases. Germline V gene lookup returns CDR1 SGDLS and CDR2 YYNGEE. This CDR3 is CASSVDGGPRYGYTF. As DNA, the CDR3 is TGTGCCAGCAGCGTAGACGGGGGGCCCCGCTATGGCTACACCTTC.

The rearrangement joins TRBV19 to TRBJ1-1, with TRBD1 identical over 7 bases. This CDR3 has 13 residues. The germline CDR1 and CDR2 sequences are LNHDA and SQIVND (reference sequence). The ends lost 4 bases at V and 7 bases at J; junction bases unmatched: 6. The CDR3 DNA reads TGTGCCAGTAGTACCACGACAGGGTTTGAAGCTTTCTTT. This sequence encodes CASSTTTGFEAFF.

The CDR3 sequence: CAWVKAASTDTQYF. In DNA form, the CDR3 reads TGTGCCTGGGTTAAAGCCGCTAGCACAGATACGCAGTATTTT. V gene TRBV30 combines with J gene TRBJ2-3; D is uncertain. The CDR3 loop spans 14 amino acids. Germline lookup yields CDR1 GTSNPN and CDR2 SVGIG (reference sequence). Trimming took off 5 bases at V and 0 bases at J, with 12 bases between the two ends.

This clone came up a few times. J is TRBJ1-1 and V is TRBV4-2; D unresolved. This CDR3 contains 14 residues. The V end lost 0 bases, the J end lost 5 bases, and 10 bases lay between the germline ends. The germline V gene has CDR1 LGHNA and CDR2 YNFKEQ. The CDR3 nucleotides are TGTGCCAGCAGCCAAGATACAATCGTTACTGAAGCTTTCTTT. Its protein is CASSQDTIVTEAFF.

This clone was observed once. The gene calls are TRBV30 and TRBJ1-2; 10 positions match TRBD1. The length of the CDR3 is 13 residues. V lost 0 bases, J lost 12 bases, and 7 bases stayed unmatched. CDR1 and CDR2 from the germline V gene are GTSNPN and SVGIG (reference sequence). The CDR3 DNA sequence: TGTGCCTGGAGTGTCCTAAGACAGGGGGCGCACACCTTC. Its translation: CAWSVLRQGAHTF.

The CDR3 region is CASSRAGLVSGANVLTF. For the CDR3, the DNA is TGCGCCAGCAGCCGAGCGGGGCTAGTCTCCGGGGCCAACGTCCTGACTTTC. The chain couples TRBV4-1 to TRBJ2-6; TRBD2 aligns across 7 bases. Losses at the gene ends were 4 bases for V and 4 bases for J; bases not matched to a gene: 10. Germline assignment: CDR1 MGHRA and CDR2 YSYEKL. The CDR3 has 17 residues.

The V gene is TRBV6-5, the J gene TRBJ2-3; possible D gene TRBD1, 6 bases. V dropped 3 bases and J dropped 2 bases, with 12 bases sitting between them. The CDR3 is 15 amino acids. Per the germline V gene, CDR1 is MNHEY and CDR2 is SVGAGI. Written as DNA, the CDR3 is TGTGCCAGCAGTTATGTAGGGGGACCCACAGATACGCAGTATTTT. The encoded protein is CASSYVGGPTDTQYF.

V usage is TRBV5-4 and J usage is TRBJ1-2, with 8 bases that match TRBD1. The CDR3 totals 13 residues. V lost 4 bases to trimming and J lost 8 bases; unmatched junction nucleotides: 7. In germline, CDR1 is SGHNT, CDR2 YYREEE (reference sequence). This chain's CDR3 is CASSPDRVGGYTF. The CDR3 bases are TGTGCCAGCAGCCCGGACAGGGTTGGAGGCTACACCTTC. The full variable domain, with the rest looked up from reference TRBV5-4 and TRBJ1-2, is ETGVTQSPTHLIKTRGQQVTLRCSSQSGHNTVSWYQQALGQGPQFIFQYYREEENGRGNFPPRFSGLQFPNYSSELNVNALELDDSALYLCASSPDRVGGYTFGSGTRLTVV.